The 5 T cell receptor beta chains below were found in one sample sequenced in a study of OX40 agonist ivuxolimab in advanced cancers. The repertoire was sequenced with immunoSEQ multiplex PCR; TCRdb's copy has only in-frame clones and lacks some. This sample has about 100,000 clones, with approximately 90% found just once. Sequencing was performed on CD4+ or CD8+ T cells sorted from blood, taken in a trial of the OX40 agonist ivuxolimab. These receptors originate from an adult with an advanced solid tumor such as melanoma, head and neck, liver or kidney cancer.

V usage is TRBV10-3 and J usage is TRBJ2-2, with D unclear. V lost 5 bases, J lost 0 bases, and 4 bases lay in between. The germline gives CDR1 ENHRY, CDR2 SYGVKD. The CDR3 runs 13 residues. The CDR3 nucleotides read TGTGCCATCAGTTTATCGAACACCGGGGAGCTGTTTTTT. It translates to CAISLSNTGELFF.

The chain joins TRBV7-9 to TRBJ1-4; possibly TRBD1 for D (5 bases). The germline V gene encodes CDR1 SEHNR and CDR2 FQNEAQ (reference sequence). The CDR3 loop spans 14 amino acids. Trimming pared 2 bases from V and 6 bases from J, leaving 10 bases between. CDR3 in DNA: TGTGCCAGCAGCTTATATGGAGGGGATGAAAAACTGTTTTTT. Translation: CASSLYGGDEKLFF. The full variable domain, completed using reference TRBV7-9 and TRBJ1-4, is DTGVSQNPRHKITKRGQNVTFRCDPISEHNRLYWYRQTLGQGPEFLTYFQNEAQLEKSRLLSDRFSAERPKGSFSTLEIQRTEQGDSAMYLCASSLYGGDEKLFFGSGTQLSVL.

The chain employs TRBV5-1 and TRBJ2-3; D gene uncertain. Trimming removed 0 bases from V and 0 bases from J, with 5 bases in between. This CDR3 has 14 residues. Germline V CDR1 and CDR2: SGHRS, YFSETQ. CDR3 nucleotide sequence: TGCGCCAGCAGCTTGGCAACTAGCACAGATACGCAGTATTTT. This codes for CASSLATSTDTQYF.

On this clone itself: The junction does not match germline at one end; this may be a read error. J is TRBJ2-7 and V is TRBV5-8; D is uncertain. This CDR3 comprises 10 residues. The germline gives CDR1 SGHTS, CDR2 YDEGEE. The CDR3 DNA sequence: TGTGCCAGCAGCTTTTCGAGTAGGGACTTC. It yields the protein CASSFSSRDF.

This clone was recorded only once. The V gene is TRBV18, the J gene TRBJ2-7; TRBD1 agrees at 9 bases. CDR1 KGHSH and CDR2 LQKENI come from the germline V gene. V dropped 5 bases and J dropped 3; count of bases not matched to a gene: 11. CDR3 length: 16 amino acids. DNA of the CDR3: TGTGCCAGCTCAGAGGACAGGGGAAGGTCTTTCTACGAGCAGTACTTC. Translating it yields CASSEDRGRSFYEQYF. The whole variable domain, filled in from reference TRBV18 and TRBJ2-7, reads NAGVMQNPRHLVRRRGQEARLRCSPMKGHSHVYWYRQLPEEGLKFMVYLQKENIIDESGMPKERFSAEFPKEGPSILRIQQVVRGDSAAYFCASSEDRGRSFYEQYFGPGTRLTVT.